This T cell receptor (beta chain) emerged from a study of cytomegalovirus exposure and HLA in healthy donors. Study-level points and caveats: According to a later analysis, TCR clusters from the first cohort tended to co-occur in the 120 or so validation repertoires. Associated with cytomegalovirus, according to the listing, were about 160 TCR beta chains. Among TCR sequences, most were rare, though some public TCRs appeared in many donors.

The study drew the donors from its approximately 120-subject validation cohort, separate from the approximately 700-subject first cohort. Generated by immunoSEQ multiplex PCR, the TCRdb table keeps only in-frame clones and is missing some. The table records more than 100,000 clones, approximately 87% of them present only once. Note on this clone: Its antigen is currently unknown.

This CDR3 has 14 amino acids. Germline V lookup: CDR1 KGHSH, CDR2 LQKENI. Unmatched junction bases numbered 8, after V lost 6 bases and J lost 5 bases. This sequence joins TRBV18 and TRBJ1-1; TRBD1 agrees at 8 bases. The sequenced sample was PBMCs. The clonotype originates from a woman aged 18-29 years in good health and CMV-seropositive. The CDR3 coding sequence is TGTGCCAGCTCTCCAGGACAGGGAGTAACTGAAGCTTTCTTT. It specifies CASSPGQGVTEAFF.